This TCR beta chain was identified during a study of blood T cell repertoires in COVID-19. As for the study in general: The United States, Italy and Spain were the sources of the acute and convalescent COVID-19 samples. The analysed material was cDNA or gDNA that came from T cells, B-cell-depleted T cells, or PBMCs.

The V gene's germline CDR1 is LGHDT and CDR2 YNNKEL (reference sequence). The ends lost 6 bases at V and 2 bases at J; junction bases unmatched: 10. The CDR3 runs 17 residues. Authors' data handling: Reference gene primer amplification in the assay estimated nucleated cell counts. The data were produced by immunoSEQ multiplex PCR, yet TCRdb's version contains in-frame clones alone and is incomplete. The V and J calls and clone size come from that table; D and trimming were worked out from the DNA. Here the sample spans about 290,000 clones, roughly nine tenths being singletons. The material sequenced was peripheral blood. The TCR comes from a woman in her thirties or forties who had recovered from COVID-19. The genes are TRBV3-1 (or the pseudogene TRBV3-2) and TRBJ2-2; 9 bases map to TRBD1. The chain's CDR3 is CASRRTGGTINTGELFF. As DNA, the CDR3 is TGTGCCAGCAGACGAACAGGGGGCACGATCAACACCGGGGAGCTGTTTTTT.